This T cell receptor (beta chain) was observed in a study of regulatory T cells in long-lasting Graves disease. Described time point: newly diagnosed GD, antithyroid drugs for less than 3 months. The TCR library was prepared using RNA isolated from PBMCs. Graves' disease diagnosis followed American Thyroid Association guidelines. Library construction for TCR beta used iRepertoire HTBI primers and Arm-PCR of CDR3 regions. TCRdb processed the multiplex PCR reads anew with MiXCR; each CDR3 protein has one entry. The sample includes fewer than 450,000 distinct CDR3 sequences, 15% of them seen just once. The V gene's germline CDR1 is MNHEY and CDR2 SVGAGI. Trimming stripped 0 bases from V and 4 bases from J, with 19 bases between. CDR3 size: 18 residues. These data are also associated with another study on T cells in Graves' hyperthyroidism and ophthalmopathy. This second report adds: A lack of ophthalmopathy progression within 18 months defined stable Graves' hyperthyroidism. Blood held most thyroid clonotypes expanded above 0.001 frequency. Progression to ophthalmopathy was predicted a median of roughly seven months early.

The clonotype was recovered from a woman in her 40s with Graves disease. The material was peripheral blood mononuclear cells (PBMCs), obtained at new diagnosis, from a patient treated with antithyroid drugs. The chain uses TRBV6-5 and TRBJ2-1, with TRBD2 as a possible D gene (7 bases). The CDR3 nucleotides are TGTGCCAGCAGTTACTCGTGGGGGGGCAGGGGCAAATACAATGAGCAGTTCTTC. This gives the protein CASSYSWGGRGKYNEQFF.